This T cell receptor beta chain was captured in a study of T cells after yellow fever vaccination. Trimming cost V 4 bases and J 1 base, with 14 bases left between them. In germline, CDR1 is ENHRY, CDR2 SYGVKD. The CDR3 contains 15 residues. This clonotype was seen repeatedly, ten times or more. Its antigen is unidentified. TCRdb called the 5' RACE reads again in MiXCR, with one record for every CDR3 protein. The sample consists of 300,000 or so distinct CDR3 sequences, less than 9.5% of them appearing once. Regarding the study as a whole: A weaker but faster secondary response was observed, peaking on day 5 versus 15.

The chain combines TRBV10-3 with TRBJ2-7, with D perhaps matching TRBD2 (6 bases). The sequence derives from a man aged 18 to 30 who received the YFV17D yellow fever vaccine. The sample in question was PBMCs, obtained approximately 40 days after the first yellow fever vaccination. Here the CDR3 reads CAISGEAGSSYEQYF. The CDR3, as DNA: TGTGCCATCAGTGGGGAGGCTGGGTCTTCCTACGAGCAGTACTTC.